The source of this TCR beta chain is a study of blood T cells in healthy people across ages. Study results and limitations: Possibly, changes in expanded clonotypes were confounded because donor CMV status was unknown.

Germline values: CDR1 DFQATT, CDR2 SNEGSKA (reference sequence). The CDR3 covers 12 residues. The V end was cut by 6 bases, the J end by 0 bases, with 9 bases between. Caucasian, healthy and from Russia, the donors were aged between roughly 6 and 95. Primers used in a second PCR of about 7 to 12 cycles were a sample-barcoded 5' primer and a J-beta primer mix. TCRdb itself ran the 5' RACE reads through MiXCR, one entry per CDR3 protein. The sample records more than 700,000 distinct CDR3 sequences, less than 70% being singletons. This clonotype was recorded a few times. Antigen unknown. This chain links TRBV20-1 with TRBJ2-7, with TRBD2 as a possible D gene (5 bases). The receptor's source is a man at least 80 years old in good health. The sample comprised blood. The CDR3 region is CSADRGSYEQYF. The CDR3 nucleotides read TGCAGTGCCGATCGGGGCTCCTACGAGCAGTACTTC.